Shown below are 12 T cell receptor beta chains from a single sample sequenced in a study of T cell repertoires in cytomegalovirus infection. MiXCR, applied by TCRdb to the reads, yields one record per CDR3 protein. Of about 180,000 distinct CDR3 sequences listed, about a sixth were seen once; the top ten hold approximately 25%. Material for sequencing was CD8+ T cells from PBMCs. The receptors stem from a human donor in good health (CMV status not recorded). Some clones in this sample may be carry-over from other donors' samples.

This clonotype came up a few times. This rearrangement joins TRBV4-1 to TRBJ1-5; 7 nucleotides match TRBD1. This CDR3 spans 14 amino acids. CDR1 is MGHRA and CDR2 is YSYEKL in the germline V gene. V dropped 3 bases and J dropped 6; count of bases not matched to a gene: 5. The CDR3 DNA sequence: TGCGCCAGCAGCCACGGACAGGAGGGTCAGCCCCAGCATTTT. It specifies CASSHGQEGQPQHF.

This chain uses TRBV7-3 with TRBJ2-7, with D perhaps matching TRBD2 (5 bases). V shed 3 bases and J shed 5 bases, with 8 bases lying between them. This CDR3 spans 12 amino acids. Germline V gene data show CDR1 as SGHTA and CDR2 as FQGTGA. The CDR3 protein is CASSFTGNEQYF. As DNA, the CDR3 is TGTGCCAGCAGCTTTACGGGAAACGAGCAGTACTTC.

The chain has TRBV25-1 and TRBJ1-1; TRBD1 matches at 7 bases. The CDR3 extends over 15 amino acids. CDR1 and CDR2 (germline): MGHDK, SYGVNS. J gave up 3 bases and V 2 bases, and 6 bases lay outside the gene matches. As DNA, the CDR3 is TGTGCCAGCAGTGAAGCCACAGGGGAGGACACTGAAGCTTTCTTT. Encoded protein: CASSEATGEDTEAFF.

This clonotype has a single count. The CDR3 coding sequence is TGTGCCAGCAGCTTGGCTAGCGGGGGGGCGCGGAATGAGCAGTTCTTC. Its protein is CASSLASGGARNEQFF. The chain couples TRBV7-6 to TRBJ2-1, with 12 bases identical to TRBD2. Germline V gene data show CDR1 as SGHVS and CDR2 as FNYEAQ. The CDR3 totals 16 residues. V dropped 3 bases and J dropped 7; count of bases not matched to a gene: 7.

V and J are TRBV9 and TRBJ2-6; D might be TRBD1 (6 bases). V lost 4 bases to trimming and J lost 0 bases, with 14 bases between them. Germline V gives CDR1 SGDLS, CDR2 YYNGEE. The CDR3 contains 17 residues. CDR3 DNA: TGTGCCAGCAGCAATCCTCGCAGGGGCTCTGGGGCCAACGTCCTGACTTTC. This encodes CASSNPRRGSGANVLTF.

This clonotype was seen only a few times. The chain employs TRBV7-2 and TRBJ1-6; D may be TRBD1 (5 bases). Germline CDR1 and CDR2: SGHTA and FQGNSA. This CDR3 has 16 amino acids. Between the trimmed V and J ends, which lost 4 bases and 8 bases, there was a span of 18 bases. Written as DNA, the CDR3 is TGTGCCAGCAGCTCCCTCCCGGGGGGGTTCGATTCACCCCTCCACTTT. Its protein product is CASSSLPGGFDSPLHF.

J is TRBJ2-1 and V is TRBV6-2 or TRBV6-3; no clear D gene. The V gene lost 7 bases and the J gene lost 4 bases, with 17 bases spanning the gap. Germline CDR1 MNHEY, CDR2 SVGEGT. This CDR3 region has 15 residues. DNA for the CDR3: TGTGCCAGCACCCTCCTTAATGTGGGTTACAATGAGCAGTTCTTC. Translated, it gives CASTLLNVGYNEQFF.

The CDR3 sequence: CASSFDRRTSEKLFF. In DNA form, the CDR3 reads TGTGCCAGCAGCTTTGACAGGAGGACCAGTGAAAAACTGTTTTTT. This chain connects TRBV5-6 to TRBJ1-4; a possible D gene is TRBD1 (6 bases). The germline CDR1 and CDR2 sequences are SGHDT and YYEEEE. The CDR3 consists of 15 residues. V was pared by 2 bases and J by 7 bases, with 15 bases between.

Only a few counts were recorded for this clonotype. The chain uses TRBV28 and TRBJ2-1; 12 positions agree with TRBD2. The CDR3 consists of 15 residues. V trimming: 5 bases; J trimming: 5 bases; junction bases outside the gene matches: 4. From germline, CDR1 is MDHEN and CDR2 SYDVKM. The CDR3 region has the DNA TGTGCCAGCAGTCCTGGACTAGCGGGGAACAATGAGCAGTTCTTC. This codes for CASSPGLAGNNEQFF.

The rearrangement joins TRBV7-9 to TRBJ2-1, with 7 nucleotides matching TRBD1. In germline, CDR1 is SEHNR, CDR2 FQNEAQ (reference sequence). V was clipped by 1 base and J by 4 bases; unmatched bases: 7. CDR3 length equals 16 residues. The CDR3 spells CASSLVGTDLYNEQFF. DNA for the CDR3: TGTGCCAGCAGCTTAGTAGGGACAGACCTATACAATGAGCAGTTCTTC.

This clonotype was observed a few times. The chain uses TRBV6-1 and TRBJ2-3, with TRBD2 identical over 13 bases. The CDR3 extends over 17 amino acids. The V segment lost 0 bases and the J segment 6 bases; nucleotides outside the gene matches: 6. The germline CDR1 and CDR2 sequences are MNHNS and SASEGT. The CDR3, as DNA: TGTGCCAGCAGTGAAGCCCTACTAGCGGGGGGGAAGGATACGCAGTATTTT. It codes for CASSEALLAGGKDTQYF.

The V gene is TRBV4-1, the J gene TRBJ2-7; 11 positions agree with TRBD1. Per the germline V gene, CDR1 is MGHRA and CDR2 is YSYEKL. The CDR3 is 15 residues long. Trimming at V came to 5 bases and at J to 5 bases, leaving 8 bases not matched to a gene. The CDR3 coding sequence is TGCGCCAGCAGCGTATACGGACAGGGGGCCGACGAGCAGTACTTC. Protein: CASSVYGQGADEQYF.